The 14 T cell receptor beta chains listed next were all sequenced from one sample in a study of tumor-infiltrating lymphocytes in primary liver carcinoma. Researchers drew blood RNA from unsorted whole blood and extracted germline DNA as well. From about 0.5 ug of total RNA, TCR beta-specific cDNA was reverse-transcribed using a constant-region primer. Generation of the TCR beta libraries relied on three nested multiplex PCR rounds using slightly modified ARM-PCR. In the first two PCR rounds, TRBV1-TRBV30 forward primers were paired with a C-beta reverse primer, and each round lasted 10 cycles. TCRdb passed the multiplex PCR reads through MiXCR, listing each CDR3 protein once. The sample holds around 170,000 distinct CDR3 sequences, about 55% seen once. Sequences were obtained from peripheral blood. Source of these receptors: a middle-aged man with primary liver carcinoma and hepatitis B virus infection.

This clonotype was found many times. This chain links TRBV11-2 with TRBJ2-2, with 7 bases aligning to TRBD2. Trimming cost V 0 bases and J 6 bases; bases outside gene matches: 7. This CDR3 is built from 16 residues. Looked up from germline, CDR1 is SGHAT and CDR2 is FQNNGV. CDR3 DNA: TGTGCCAGCAGCTTAGAGGGCGGGGGAGGCTCCGGGGAGCTGTTTTTT. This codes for CASSLEGGGGSGELFF.

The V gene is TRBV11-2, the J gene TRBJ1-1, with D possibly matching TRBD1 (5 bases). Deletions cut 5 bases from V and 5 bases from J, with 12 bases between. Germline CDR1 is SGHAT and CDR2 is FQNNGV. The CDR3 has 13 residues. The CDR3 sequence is CASSRGQCTEAFF. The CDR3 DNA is TGTGCCAGCAGCAGGGGTCAGTGTACTGAAGCTTTCTTT. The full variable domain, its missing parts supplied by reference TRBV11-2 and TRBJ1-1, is EAGVAQSPRYKIIEKRQSVAFWCNPISGHATLYWYQQILGQGPKLLIQFQNNGVVDDSQLPKDRFSAERLKGVDSTLKIQPAKLEDSAVYLCASSRGQCTEAFFGQGTRLTVV.

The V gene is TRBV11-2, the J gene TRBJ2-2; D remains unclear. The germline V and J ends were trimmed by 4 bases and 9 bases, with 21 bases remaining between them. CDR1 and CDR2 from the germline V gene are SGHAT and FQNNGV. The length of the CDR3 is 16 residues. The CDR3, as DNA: TGTGCCAGCAGCTCTTTTAACACGGCTCGAAAGCGGGAGCTGTTTTTT. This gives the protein CASSSFNTARKRELFF.

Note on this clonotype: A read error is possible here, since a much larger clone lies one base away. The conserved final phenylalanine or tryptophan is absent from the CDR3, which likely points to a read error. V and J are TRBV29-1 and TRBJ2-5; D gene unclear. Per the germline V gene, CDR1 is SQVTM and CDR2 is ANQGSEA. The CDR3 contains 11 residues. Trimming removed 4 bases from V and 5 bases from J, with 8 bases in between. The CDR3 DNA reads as TGCAGCGTTGGGTCCGGGGAGACCCAGTACCTC. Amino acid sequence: CSVGSGETQYL.

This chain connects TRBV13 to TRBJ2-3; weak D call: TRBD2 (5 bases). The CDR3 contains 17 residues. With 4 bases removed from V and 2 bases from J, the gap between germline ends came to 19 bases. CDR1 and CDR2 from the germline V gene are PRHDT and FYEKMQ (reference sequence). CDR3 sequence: CASSSPRADKPTDTQYF. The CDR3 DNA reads TGTGCCAGCAGCTCGCCAAGAGCGGATAAGCCCACAGATACGCAGTATTTT.

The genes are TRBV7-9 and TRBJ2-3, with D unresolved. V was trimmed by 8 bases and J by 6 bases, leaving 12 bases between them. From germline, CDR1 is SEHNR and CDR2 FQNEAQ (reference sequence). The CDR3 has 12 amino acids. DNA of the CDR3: TGTGCCAGCCTACCTTTTGGTGATACGCAGTATTTT. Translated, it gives CASLPFGDTQYF.

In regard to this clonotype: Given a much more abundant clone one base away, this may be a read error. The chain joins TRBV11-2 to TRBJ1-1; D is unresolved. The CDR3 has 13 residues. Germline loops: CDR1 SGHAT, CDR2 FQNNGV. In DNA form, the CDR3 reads TGTGCCAACAGCCCCTGGGAACTCACTGAAGCTTTCTTT. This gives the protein CANSPWELTEAFF.

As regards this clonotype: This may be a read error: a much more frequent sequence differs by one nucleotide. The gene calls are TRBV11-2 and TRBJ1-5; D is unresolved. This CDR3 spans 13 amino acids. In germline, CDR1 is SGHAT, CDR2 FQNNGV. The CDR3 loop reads CASSLVWDQPLHF. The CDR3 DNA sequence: TGTGCCAGCAGCTTAGTATGGGATCAGCCCCTGCATTTT. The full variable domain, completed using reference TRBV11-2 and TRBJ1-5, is EAGVAQSPRYKIIEKRQSVAFWCNPISGHATLYWYQQILGQGPKLLIQFQNNGVVDDSQLPKDRFSAERLKGVDSTLKIQPAKLEDSAVYLCASSLVWDQPLHFGDGTRLSIL.

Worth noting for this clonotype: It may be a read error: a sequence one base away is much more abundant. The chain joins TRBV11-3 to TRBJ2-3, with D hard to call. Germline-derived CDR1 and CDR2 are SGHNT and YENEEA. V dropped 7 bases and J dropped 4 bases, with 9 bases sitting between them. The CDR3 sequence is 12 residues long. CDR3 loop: CASNVDSDTQYF. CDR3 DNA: TGTGCCAGCAACGTAGACTCAGATACGCAGTATTTT.

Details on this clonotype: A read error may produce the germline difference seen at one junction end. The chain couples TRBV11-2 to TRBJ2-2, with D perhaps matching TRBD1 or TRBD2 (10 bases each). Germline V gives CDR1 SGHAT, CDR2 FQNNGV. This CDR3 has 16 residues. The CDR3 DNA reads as TGTGCCTGCAGCTCCCGGGACAGGGGTCTAGCGGGGGAGCTGGTTTTT. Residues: CACSSRDRGLAGELVF.

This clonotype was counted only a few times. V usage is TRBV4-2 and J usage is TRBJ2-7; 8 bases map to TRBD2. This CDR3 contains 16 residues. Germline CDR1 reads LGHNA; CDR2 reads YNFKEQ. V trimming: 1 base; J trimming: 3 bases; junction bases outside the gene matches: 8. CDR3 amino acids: CASSQGVGTRRYEQYF. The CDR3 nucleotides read TGTGCCAGCAGCCAAGGGGTCGGGACTAGGCGCTACGAGCAGTACTTC.

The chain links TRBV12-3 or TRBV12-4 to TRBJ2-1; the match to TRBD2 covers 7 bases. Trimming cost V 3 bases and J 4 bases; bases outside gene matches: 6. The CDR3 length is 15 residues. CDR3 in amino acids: CASSLRRENYNEQFF. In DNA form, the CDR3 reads TGTGCCAGCAGTTTGCGGCGGGAGAATTACAATGAGCAGTTCTTC.

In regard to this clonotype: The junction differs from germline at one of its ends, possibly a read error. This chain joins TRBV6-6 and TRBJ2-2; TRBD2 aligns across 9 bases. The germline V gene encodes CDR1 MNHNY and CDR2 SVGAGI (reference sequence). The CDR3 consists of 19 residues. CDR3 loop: CASSYSPAGGLANTVELFF. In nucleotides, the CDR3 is TGTGCCAGCAGTTACTCACCAGCGGGAGGCCTCGCGAACACCGTGGAGCTGTTTTTT.

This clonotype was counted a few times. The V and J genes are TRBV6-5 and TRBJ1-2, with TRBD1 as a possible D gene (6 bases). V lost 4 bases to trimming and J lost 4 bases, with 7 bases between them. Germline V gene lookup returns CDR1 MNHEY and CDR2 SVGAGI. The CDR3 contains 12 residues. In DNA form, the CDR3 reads TGTGCCAGCAGTTCGACAGGCTATGGCTACACCTTC. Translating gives CASSSTGYGYTF.